The TCR beta chain under discussion was sequenced for a study of early T cells in non-severe SARS-CoV-2 infection. Overall study results and limits: The VDJdb matching leaned toward anti-spike CD8 responses and overlooked private and CD4 specificities.

Tagging with unique molecular identifiers was applied to individual cDNA molecules. Via MiXCR, TCRdb re-called the 5' RACE reads, giving one row per CDR3 protein. The sample includes approximately 81,000 distinct CDR3 sequences, about 12% seen only once; the top ten take 4.5% to 7%. The germline gives CDR1 SGHTA, CDR2 FQGNSA. CDR3 length: 16 residues. Trimming pared 5 bases from V and 0 bases from J, leaving 11 bases between. About this clonotype: As yet, its antigen is unknown.

This sequence originates from an adult who was a healthcare worker with PCR-confirmed SARS-CoV-2 infection or an uninfected control (not recorded which). This rearrangement joins TRBV7-2 to TRBJ1-6; D is uncertain. Sequenced: whole blood. The CDR3, as DNA: TGTGCCAGCAGCGCTGACCAGAGCTCCTATAATTCACCCCTCCACTTT. Translating gives CASSADQSSYNSPLHF.